The clone carrying this T cell receptor beta chain was seen only a few times. This specimen comes from a study of T cell changes during pregnancy in multiple sclerosis. TCRdb's copy holds only in-frame clones and misses some; the assay was immunoSEQ multiplex PCR. The sample shows 50,000 to 70,000 clones, around 91% of them seen only once. Germline lookup yields CDR1 MNHEY and CDR2 SVGAGI. CDR3 length: 14 residues. The J segment lost 1 base and the V segment lost 6 bases, leaving 4 bases of the junction unmatched. Here the sequenced sample was peripheral blood, taken after pregnancy. The receptor comes from a female donor in good health, enrolled as a control in a pregnancy study. This chain connects TRBV6-5 to TRBJ1-1, with TRBD1 identical over 8 bases. The DNA of the CDR3 is TGTGCCAGCAGACTACAGGGGGAGAACACTGAAGCTTTCTTT. Protein sequence: CASRLQGENTEAFF.